This T cell receptor beta chain appears in the sequencing data of a study of shared clonotypes between healthy human individuals. Tens of thousands of T cell genomes, or roughly 200 ng DNA, went into the sorted-subset replicate PCRs. Sequenced by immunoSEQ multiplex PCR; TCRdb stores in-frame clones only, minus some. The sample carries around 2,000,000 clones, 85% to 95% recorded once. Study-level points and caveats: Non-shared clonotypes had lower generation probabilities than clonotypes shared by all four sorted-subset donors.

Germline CDR1 reads MNHEY; CDR2 reads SVGAGI. The CDR3 is 12 residues long. V lost 4 bases and J 8 bases, leaving 11 bases between the germline ends. A note on this clone: The antigen remains undetermined.

The TCR originated in a man between 18 and 35 years old in good health. The J gene is TRBJ1-2, the V gene TRBV6-5; a weak D match, TRBD1 (5 bases). The sample consisted of naive CD4+ T cells sorted from blood. The sample's subset: CD45RA+ positively selected. The CDR3 protein is CASSSLGTGYTF. The CDR3 DNA is TGTGCCAGCAGTTCCCTGGGGACCGGCTACACCTTC.